One sample yielded the 9 T cell receptor beta chains listed below, sequenced in a study of Ad26.COV2.S vaccination and SARS-CoV-2 variants. Treatment of the sample: around 19 received Ad26.COV2.S at low or high dose, single or two shots; several received placebo; per-sample allocation not given. Collection of the samples took place on day 63 after the first injection of vaccine or placebo. This table comes from immunoSEQ multiplex PCR, and its TCRdb copy is limited to in-frame clones, with some not included. The sample holds approximately 240,000 clones; 85% to 90% are singletons and the top ten take roughly a tenth. The input for sequencing was peripheral blood, taken in a trial of Ad26.COV2.S vaccine versus placebo. These receptors were taken from a person between 18 and 60 years old who received the Ad26.COV2.S COVID-19 vaccine or a placebo.

As for this clone: A junction boundary mismatches the germline segment, possibly from a read error. The rearrangement links TRBV6-5 to TRBJ2-5; 7 bases agree with TRBD2. CDR1 is MNHEY and CDR2 is SVGAGI in the germline V gene. The CDR3 has 15 residues. Here the CDR3 reads CASSNSRDYGETQYF. CDR3 sequence (DNA): TGTGCCAGCAGTAACTCCCGGGACTACGGAGAGACCCAGTACTTC.

The rearrangement uses TRBV4-1 and TRBJ1-4; TRBD1 matches at 9 bases. J was trimmed by 8 bases and V by 4 bases; bases with no gene match: 11. The germline gives CDR1 MGHRA, CDR2 YSYEKL. The CDR3 runs to 16 residues. The CDR3 is CASSLRSGTGNEKLFF. CDR3 coding DNA: TGCGCCAGCAGCCTCAGATCCGGGACAGGGAACGAAAAACTGTTTTTT.

The rearrangement uses TRBV11-2 and TRBJ2-3; the match to TRBD2 covers 8 bases. The junction had 9 bases not matched to a gene; V was cut back by 1 base and J by 0 bases. CDR3 size: 18 residues. Per germline, CDR1 SGHAT and CDR2 FQNNGV. CDR3 sequence (DNA): TGTGCCAGCAGCTTAGGTGGCGGGGGGACCACTAGCACAGATACGCAGTATTTT. This translates into CASSLGGGGTTSTDTQYF.

This sequence joins TRBV5-4 and TRBJ2-5; no reliable D call. This CDR3 region has 13 residues. CDR1 SGHNT and CDR2 YYREEE come from the germline V gene (reference sequence). V was shortened by 2 bases and J by 2 bases, with 7 bases between the two germline ends. The CDR3 nucleotides read TGTGCCAGCAGCTTTGCACAGCAAGAGACCCAGTACTTC. This gives the protein CASSFAQQETQYF.

The chain uses TRBV6-2 or TRBV6-3 and TRBJ2-3, with D possibly matching TRBD2 (6 bases). Germline CDR1 MNHEY, CDR2 SVGEGT. Trimming stripped 1 base from V and 6 bases from J, with 26 bases between. The CDR3 contains 19 residues. Here the CDR3 reads CASSYFYRLGPSETDTQYF. The CDR3 DNA reads as TGTGCCAGCAGTTACTTTTACCGACTAGGTCCAAGCGAAACGGATACGCAGTATTTT.

This chain joins TRBV6-6 and TRBJ2-3; D is unresolved. V was shortened by 5 bases and J by 6 bases, with 3 bases between the two germline ends. The CDR3 contains 10 residues. The germline V gene encodes CDR1 MNHNY and CDR2 SVGAGI (reference sequence). The DNA for the CDR3 is TGTGCCAGCAGTAGGGATACGCAGTATTTT. Protein product: CASSRDTQYF.

The rearrangement uses TRBV7-3 and TRBJ2-1; the D is unclear. Trimming shortened V by 2 bases and J by 0 bases, and 11 bases separated the two germline ends. CDR1 and CDR2 (germline): SGHTA, FQGTGA. This CDR3 comprises 16 residues. This CDR3 is CASSLAAASSYNEQFF. The DNA for the CDR3 is TGTGCCAGCAGCTTAGCGGCAGCGAGCTCCTACAATGAGCAGTTCTTC.

This chain links TRBV6-5 with TRBJ2-1; D gene uncertain. V gave up 3 bases and J gave up 0 bases, with 9 bases separating them. CDR1 is MNHEY, CDR2 SVGAGI, per germline. This CDR3 is 15 amino acids long. The DNA of the CDR3 is TGTGCCAGCAGTTATACTGCGAGCTCCTACAATGAGCAGTTCTTC. Amino acid sequence: CASSYTASSYNEQFF.

The genes are TRBV6-2 or TRBV6-3 and TRBJ1-2; weak D call: TRBD1 (6 bases). Trimming removed 6 bases at V and 3 bases at J, with 20 bases between. This CDR3 has 16 amino acids. Germline lookup yields CDR1 MNHEY and CDR2 SVGEGT. The CDR3 spells CASSPTGGIVYYGYTF. The CDR3 DNA reads TGTGCCAGCAGCCCGACAGGTGGGATCGTATACTATGGCTACACCTTC.